Described below is a single T cell receptor beta chain sequence and its context. Antigen specificity is unknown. These data belong to a study of siplizumab effects on memory and regulatory T cells. Whole-study findings and limits: No more than a minor fraction of alloreactive clones could be traced back to unstimulated subsets.

Assay used: immunoSEQ multiplex PCR; TCRdb lists only in-frame clones, some missing. The sample holds some 80,000 clones, approximately 95% seen once. CDR1 is SGDLS and CDR2 is YYNGEE in the germline V gene. The CDR3 is 12 amino acids. The V and J ends lost 3 bases and 10 bases, in that order; junction bases with no gene match: 5. The V gene is TRBV9, the J gene TRBJ2-3; 7 positions agree with TRBD1. The TCR was taken from a human donor in good health. Material: CD8+ T cells sorted from blood. In nucleotides, the CDR3 is TGTGCCAGCAGCGGCCCTCAGGGGGCGCAGTATTTT. It yields the protein CASSGPQGAQYF.